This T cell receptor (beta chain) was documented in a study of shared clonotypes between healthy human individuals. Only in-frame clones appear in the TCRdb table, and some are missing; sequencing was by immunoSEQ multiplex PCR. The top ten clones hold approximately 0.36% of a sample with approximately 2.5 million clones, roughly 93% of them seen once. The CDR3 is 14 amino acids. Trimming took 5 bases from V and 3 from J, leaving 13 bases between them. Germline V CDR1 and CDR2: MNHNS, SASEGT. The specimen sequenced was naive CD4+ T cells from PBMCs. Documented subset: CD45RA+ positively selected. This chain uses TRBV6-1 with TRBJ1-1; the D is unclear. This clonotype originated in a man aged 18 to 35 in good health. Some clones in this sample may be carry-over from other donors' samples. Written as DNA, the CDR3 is TGTGCCAGCAGTTTAACAAGGACGTACACTGAAGCTTTCTTT. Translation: CASSLTRTYTEAFF.